This T cell receptor beta chain was observed in a study of blood T cells in healthy people across ages. The V gene's germline CDR1 is DFQATT and CDR2 SNEGSKA (reference sequence). This CDR3 contains 11 residues. The germline V and J ends were trimmed by 4 bases and 5 bases, with 8 bases remaining between them. Using a J-beta primer mix together with a sample-barcoded 5' primer, a second PCR was run for roughly 6 to 12 cycles. Using its own MiXCR run on the 5' RACE reads, TCRdb lists one record per CDR3 protein. The sample has nearly 800,000 distinct CDR3 sequences; 20% to 25% are singletons. The data were also submitted as part of a second study, on T cells of mothers and their children. This second study notes: Slightly, though not significantly, more overlap was seen in related than in unrelated mother-child pairs.

V gene TRBV20-1 combines with J gene TRBJ2-5, with D hard to call. The clonotype comes from a boy younger than 18 in good health. Input material: blood. The CDR3 region has the DNA TGCAGTGCTACTAGGCAGGAGACCCAGTACTTC. Translation gives CSATRQETQYF.